The rows below give T cell receptor beta chains drawn from one sample of a study of blood T cells in healthy people across ages. Via MiXCR, TCRdb re-called the 5' RACE reads, giving one row per CDR3 protein. The sample contains about 1.4 million distinct CDR3 sequences, 45% to 70% of which appear only once. Sequences were obtained from blood. The source is a man between 18 and 35 years old in good health. CDR3s include the opening cysteine and the closing phenylalanine or tryptophan. A D gene is named only where the DNA matches it firmly. The size entry is marked missing in some rows and otherwise reads once, few, many or a size class.

clone_size | d_call | j_call | v_call | cdr3_nt | cdr3_aa
few | TRBD1 | TRBJ1-2 | TRBV4-3 | TGCGCCAGCAGCCCCAACAGGGGGAGGGGCTACACCTTC | CASSPNRGRGYTF
once | NA | TRBJ2-1 | TRBV5-1 | TGCGCCAGCAGCTTGGAAGTGCCTCTCGGCAATAAGCAGTTCTTC | CASSLEVPLGNKQFF
NA | NA | TRBJ1-1 | TRBV11-2 | TGTGCCAGCAATAGGAGACAGGATTTGGGCACTGAAGCTTTCTTT | CASNRRQDLGTEAFF
many | TRBD2 | TRBJ2-1 | TRBV5-1 | TGTGCCAGCAGCTTGGCTAGCGGCTACAATGAGCAGTTCTTC | CASSLASGYNEQFF
NA | NA | TRBJ1-2 | TRBV4-1 | TGCGCCAGCAGCCCTATAGACAGGACCTATGGCTACACCTTC | CASSPIDRTYGYTF
NA | NA | TRBJ2-7 | TRBV25-1 | TGTGCCAGCAGTGAATGGAGGGGAGCAGCCGGGAACGAGCAGTACTTC | CASSEWRGAAGNEQYF
few | NA | TRBJ1-2 | TRBV12-3/TRBV12-4 | TGTGCCAGCAGTTTAGACAGACCCTATGGCTACACCTTC | CASSLDRPYGYTF
NA | NA | TRBJ2-5 | TRBV10-3 | TGTGCCATCAGTGATAGACAGTCCCGAACCCAGTACTTC | CAISDRQSRTQYF
NA | TRBD2 | TRBJ2-5 | TRBV5-1 | TGCGCCAGCAGCCCCCGGACTAGCGGGACCACCCAAGAGACCCAGTACTTC | CASSPRTSGTTQETQYF
NA | TRBD2 | TRBJ2-7 | TRBV20-1 | TGCAGTGCTAGAGGTAGCGGGGATTTCTACGAGCAGTACTTC | CSARGSGDFYEQYF
few | NA | TRBJ1-6 | TRBV4-3 | TGCGCCAGCAGCCAAGCGGTCTGGGTTTCACCCCTCCACTTT | CASSQAVWVSPLHF
NA | NA | TRBJ2-3 | TRBV18 | TGTGCCAGCTCACCAACCCAAGACGCTAGCACAGATACGCAGTATTTT | CASSPTQDASTDTQYF
once | NA | TRBJ1-1 | TRBV5-5 | TGTGCCAGCAGCCCCTTCGACACTGAAGCTTTCTTT | CASSPFDTEAFF
NA | NA | TRBJ1-2 | TRBV4-3 | TGCGCCAGCAGCCAAGATCCGACAGGCATGGGCTATGGCTACACCTTC | CASSQDPTGMGYGYTF
once | NA | TRBJ2-3 | TRBV10-3 | TGTGCCATCAGTGTCGGCGGGAACGAGGGAGATACGCAGTATTTT | CAISVGGNEGDTQYF
NA | TRBD1 | TRBJ2-5 | TRBV20-1 | TGCAGTGCGGACAGGGGTAGGGAGACCCAGTACTTC | CSADRGRETQYF
NA | TRBD1 | TRBJ1-4 | TRBV2 | TGTGCCAGCAGTCGGACAGGGGACTATGAAAAACTGTTTTTT | CASSRTGDYEKLFF
NA | NA | TRBJ1-1 | TRBV29-1 | TGCAGCGCTAAAAGGAGGGAGACAGTCACTGAAGCTTTCTTT | CSAKRRETVTEAFF
NA | NA | TRBJ2-3 | TRBV4-1 | TGCGCCAGCAGCCAAGGTCCACTAGCAGCAGATACGCAGTATTTT | CASSQGPLAADTQYF
NA | NA | TRBJ2-7 | TRBV12-3/TRBV12-4 | TGTGCCAGCAGGGAGACGGGGAGCACGTCCTACGAGCAGTACTTC | CASRETGSTSYEQYF
few | NA | TRBJ2-1 | TRBV12-3/TRBV12-4 | TGTGCCAGCAGACCCGGGACCCCCACAGGGGAGCAGTTCTTC | CASRPGTPTGEQFF
NA | NA | TRBJ1-2 | TRBV9 | TGTGCCAGCAGCGGGGCAGCCCAAAACTATGGCTACACCTTC | CASSGAAQNYGYTF
NA | NA | TRBJ2-1 | TRBV7-9 | TGTGCCAGCAGGCCACAGAACAATGAGCAGTTCTTC | CASRPQNNEQFF
NA | TRBD1 | TRBJ2-4 | TRBV28 | TGTGCCAGCGAGCAGACAGGGAGTACGTCTGAGCAGTACTTC | CASEQTGSTSEQYF
NA | NA | TRBJ2-7 | TRBV3-1 | TGTGCCAGCAGCCAAGGTTCTGGGAAGGACGAGCAGTACTTC | CASSQGSGKDEQYF
few | TRBD2 | TRBJ2-7 | TRBV20-1 | TGCAGTGCTAGAGGACTAGCGAGGGACTACGAGCAGTACTTC | CSARGLARDYEQYF
NA | NA | TRBJ1-1 | TRBV6-6 | TGTGCCAGCAGTTACTCTGCAGGTCCGGACACTGAAGCTTTCTTT | CASSYSAGPDTEAFF
NA | NA | TRBJ2-7 | TRBV14 | TGTGCCAGCAGCGTAAGAGGACGGGGGATCCAGCAATACTTC | CASSVRGRGIQQYF
NA | TRBD1 | TRBJ2-3 | TRBV12-3/TRBV12-4 | TGTGCCAGCAGCGCCCAGACAGGGGCTAAGGATACGCAGTATTTT | CASSAQTGAKDTQYF